The clone carrying this T cell receptor (beta chain) rates as medium-sized. These data originate in a study of T cell repertoires and HLA-DP antigens. V was pared by 4 bases and J by 6 bases, with 16 bases between. The CDR3 length is 16 residues. Germline V gene sequence: CDR1 SGHAT, CDR2 FQNNGV. Method: immunoSEQ multiplex PCR; TCRdb's copy keeps in-frame clones and lacks some. The sample has 3,000 to 4,000 clones, about 80% seen once. After less than 18 days, CD4+ cells were restimulated more than 20 h with the same allogeneic DPB1. Cells were stimulated with HeLa cells transduced with HLA-DPA1/DPB1, HLA-DM, invariant chain and CD80. With 40 to 60 U/mL IL-2, CD4+ responders met 100 Gy-irradiated HeLa cells at 3:1. Untouched CD4+ T cells were bead-isolated at about 98% purity.

The chain links TRBV11-2 to TRBJ1-6; no firm D call. The clonotype was recovered from a woman between 18 and 29 years old in good health and CMV-seronegative. The sample was CD137- CD4+ T cells from cultured PBMCs. CDR3 region: CASSSMKRFINSPLHF. The CDR3 DNA sequence: TGTGCCAGCAGCTCAATGAAAAGGTTCATTAATTCACCCCTCCACTTT.